Listed below are T cell receptor beta chains from one sample, sequenced in a study of cytomegalovirus exposure and HLA in healthy donors. TCRdb keeps only in-frame clones here, not all; method: immunoSEQ multiplex PCR. The table has 180,000 or so clones, roughly 9.4% seen once. Sequenced sample: PBMCs. The receptors derive from a woman in her twenties or thirties in good health and CMV-seropositive. The CDR3 runs from the conserved cysteine through the conserved F or W. The D gene is left open where the match is weak. Where a row states a size, it is once, few, many or the class of an expanded clone; other rows omit it.

D,size,V,J,DNA,CDR3
NA,few,TRBV6-6,TRBJ2-7,TGTGCCAGCAGTTACTCGACAGCCTACGAGCAGTACTTC,CASSYSTAYEQYF
TRBD2,NA,TRBV7-2,TRBJ2-7,TGTGCCAGCAGCCCCGGGACTAGCGGGCGCCTCTCCTACGAGCAGTACTTC,CASSPGTSGRLSYEQYF
TRBD1,NA,TRBV10-2,TRBJ2-3,TGCGCCAGCATACCCCAGCTTGGACAGGGCACAGATACGCAGTATTTT,CASIPQLGQGTDTQYF
TRBD1,NA,TRBV6-6,TRBJ2-7,TGTGCCAGCAGGGGGAAGGGGGACAGACGGCACGAGCAGTACTTC,CASRGKGDRRHEQYF
TRBD2,few,TRBV29-1,TRBJ2-3,TGCAGCGTTGAAGGGACTAGCGGAAATAGACCTAGCACAGATACGCAGTATTTT,CSVEGTSGNRPSTDTQYF
TRBD1,few,TRBV7-9,TRBJ2-7,TGTGCCAGCAGAACCATTCAGGGGGCCCACGAGCAGTACTTC,CASRTIQGAHEQYF
NA,NA,TRBV2,TRBJ2-7,TGTGCCAGCAGTGAGGGCCTAACCGAGCAGTACTTC,CASSEGLTEQYF
TRBD1,NA,TRBV5-1,TRBJ1-4,TGCGCCAGCACGAGGACAGGGATAGGTGAAAAACTGTTTTTT,CASTRTGIGEKLFF
NA,few,TRBV5-1,TRBJ1-1,TGCGCCAGCGCCCCCGAGGGAATGAACACTGAAGCTTTCTTT,CASAPEGMNTEAFF
NA,NA,TRBV6-5,TRBJ2-7,TGTGCCAGCAGTCCTCAGGGATACTACGAGCAGTACTTC,CASSPQGYYEQYF